Listed below are T cell receptor beta chains from one sample, sequenced in a study of OX40 agonist ivuxolimab in advanced cancers. The assay was immunoSEQ multiplex PCR, and TCRdb's table has in-frame clones only and misses some. The sample contains 96,000 or so clones, about 92% of which appear only once. Sequences were derived from CD4+ or CD8+ T cells sorted from blood, sampled in a trial of the OX40 agonist ivuxolimab. The receptors were sampled from an adult with an advanced solid tumor such as melanoma, head and neck, liver or kidney cancer. The CDR3 runs from the conserved cysteine through the conserved F or W. Fields, in order: clone size, V gene, D gene, J gene, CDR3 protein, CDR3 DNA. D genes are given only for firm matches. Size values are once, few and many counts, or a class for expanded clones, and some rows have none.

>once|TRBV28|-|TRBJ1-2
CASRALYGYTF
TGTGCCAGCAGAGCACTTTATGGCTACACCTTC
>-|TRBV30|-|TRBJ1-5
CAWSRPTPNQPQHF
TGTGCCTGGAGTAGACCGACCCCGAATCAGCCCCAGCATTTT
>few|TRBV9|TRBD2|TRBJ2-2
CASSADGTSGNTGELFF
TGTGCCAGCAGCGCCGACGGGACTAGCGGGAACACCGGGGAGCTGTTTTTT
>few|TRBV7-3|-|TRBJ2-1
CASSYEPYSSYNEQFF
TGTGCCAGCAGCTACGAACCATATAGCTCCTACAATGAGCAGTTCTTC
>-|TRBV7-2|TRBD2|TRBJ2-3
CASSLGRSGSGTDTQYF
TGTGCCAGCAGCTTGGGTAGGAGCGGGAGCGGCACAGATACGCAGTATTTT
>-|TRBV30|-|TRBJ1-1
CVTQGNTEAFF
TGTGTCACCCAGGGTAACACTGAAGCTTTCTTT
>-|TRBV6-5|-|TRBJ2-5
CASSPGVTHGETQYF
TGTGCCAGCAGTCCGGGAGTAACGCATGGGGAGACCCAGTACTTC
>-|TRBV10-3|-|TRBJ1-2
CAISESGGSYGYTF
TGTGCCATCAGTGAGTCCGGGGGTTCCTATGGCTACACCTTC
>-|TRBV6-6|-|TRBJ2-1
CASSPRTGSNEQFF
TGTGCCAGCAGTCCGAGGACGGGGAGCAATGAGCAGTTCTTC
>-|TRBV4-2|-|TRBJ2-7
CASSQVGGPGHSNLNYEQYF
TGTGCCAGCAGCCAAGTAGGAGGACCGGGACACAGCAACCTGAACTACGAGCAGTACTTC
>-|TRBV11-3|-|TRBJ1-1
CASSLQAGTTEAFF
TGTGCCAGCAGCTTACAGGCAGGAACCACTGAAGCTTTCTTT
>-|TRBV11-3|-|TRBJ2-7
CASSFSFQEGTYEQYF
TGTGCCAGCAGCTTTTCTTTCCAGGAGGGCACCTACGAGCAGTACTTC
>-|TRBV5-1|TRBD1|TRBJ2-2
CASSLDRTGGVGELFF
TGCGCCAGCAGCTTGGATCGGACAGGGGGTGTCGGGGAGCTGTTTTTT
>-|TRBV7-2|-|TRBJ2-7
CASTPSGLGNYEQYF
TGTGCCAGCACCCCCTCCGGCCTTGGAAATTACGAGCAGTACTTC
>-|TRBV9|TRBD2|TRBJ2-1
CASSVGLAGGVPYNEQFF
TGTGCCAGCAGCGTCGGACTAGCGGGAGGGGTTCCCTACAATGAGCAGTTCTTC
>-|TRBV5-1|-|TRBJ2-1
CASSLFPGSGNEQFF
TGCGCCAGCAGCTTGTTTCCAGGGTCCGGGAATGAGCAGTTCTTC
>-|TRBV6-6|TRBD1|TRBJ1-4
CASSFDRVGEKLFF
TGTGCCAGCAGTTTCGACAGGGTGGGAGAAAAACTGTTTTTT
>-|TRBV7-2|TRBD2|TRBJ2-3
CASSFPGLAGATDTQYF
TGTGCCAGCAGCTTCCCCGGACTAGCGGGGGCCACAGATACGCAGTATTTT
>-|TRBV7-6|-|TRBJ1-1
CASSFMERQSLTF
TGTGCCAGCAGCTTCATGGAACGGCAAAGCCTCACCTTT
>-|TRBV9|-|TRBJ2-2
CASSVGPRDYGELFF
TGTGCCAGCAGCGTAGGACCCCGGGATTACGGGGAGCTGTTTTTT
>-|TRBV19|-|TRBJ2-1
CASSIGAGSINNNEQFF
TGTGCCAGTAGTATTGGAGCGGGCTCCATTAATAATAATGAGCAGTTCTTC
>-|TRBV5-1|TRBD1|TRBJ2-4
CASSRSGTGANIQYF
TGCGCCAGCAGCCGCTCGGGGACAGGGGCAAACATTCAGTACTTC
>few|TRBV20-1|-|TRBJ2-3
CSARSDTQYF
TGCAGTGCTCGGTCGGATACGCAGTATTTT
>once|TRBV6-1|TRBD2|TRBJ2-7
CASSGAGGPYEQYF
TGTGCCAGCTCCGGGGCGGGAGGGCCCTACGAGCAGTACTTC
>-|TRBV27|-|TRBJ2-7
CANNQPLGTQKEQYF
TGTGCCAACAATCAGCCGTTAGGGACACAAAAGGAGCAGTACTTC
>-|TRBV9|-|TRBJ1-4
CASSLDRTTNEKLFF
TGTGCCAGCAGCCTAGACAGGACAACTAATGAAAAACTGTTTTTT
>-|TRBV4-1|-|TRBJ1-4
CASRRAGSNEKLFF
TGCGCCAGCAGGCGGGCAGGGAGCAATGAAAAACTGTTTTTT
>once|TRBV30|-|TRBJ2-5
CAWSVRGETQYF
TGTGCCTGGAGTGTACGAGGCGAGACCCAGTACTTC
>-|TRBV6-5|TRBD2|TRBJ2-7
CASSLRDYSYEQYF
TGTGCCAGCAGTCTTAGGGACTACTCCTACGAGCAGTACTTC
>-|TRBV2|-|TRBJ1-5
CASTAAARGQPQHF
TGTGCCAGCACCGCTGCCGCGAGGGGCCAGCCCCAGCATTTT
>few|TRBV19|TRBD1|TRBJ2-7
CASSRQGSSYEQYF
TGTGCCAGTAGTAGACAGGGTTCAAGCTACGAGCAGTACTTC
>-|TRBV11-3|TRBD2|TRBJ2-1
CASSFLSGRGNEQFF
TGTGCCAGCAGCTTCCTTAGCGGGAGGGGCAATGAGCAGTTCTTC
>-|TRBV19|-|TRBJ2-7
CASSIGGNSYEQYF
TGTGCCAGTAGTATAGGGGGGAACTCCTACGAGCAGTACTTC
>-|TRBV29-1|-|TRBJ1-1
CSVEQGWNTEAFF
TGCAGCGTTGAACAGGGTTGGAACACTGAAGCTTTCTTT
>-|TRBV5-1|-|TRBJ2-6
CASFGDSGANVLTF
TGCGCCAGCTTCGGAGATTCTGGGGCCAACGTCCTGACTTTC
>-|TRBV9|-|TRBJ1-2
CASSVGVEANYGYTF
TGTGCCAGCAGCGTAGGGGTTGAGGCGAACTATGGCTACACCTTC
>-|TRBV5-1|TRBD1|TRBJ2-1
CASSAPRTGGENEQFF
TGCGCCAGCAGCGCTCCGCGGACAGGGGGCGAAAATGAGCAGTTCTTC
>-|TRBV10-2|TRBD2|TRBJ2-1
CASSDLAGVASLF
TGCGCCAGCAGTGATCTAGCGGGAGTAGCTTCCCTCTTC
>few|TRBV29-1|-|TRBJ1-1
CSVGTGSNTEAFF
TGCAGCGTTGGTACAGGGTCGAACACTGAAGCTTTCTTT
>-|TRBV6-4|-|TRBJ2-6
CASRDDSGANVLTF
TGTGCCTCCCGGGACGACTCTGGGGCCAACGTCCTGACTTTC
>once|TRBV4-1|-|TRBJ1-2
CASSLGTGIYGYTF
TGCGCCAGCAGCCTGGGGACGGGAATCTATGGCTACACCTTC
>-|TRBV7-9|-|TRBJ2-3
CASSFPQMAQYF
TGTGCCAGCAGCTTTCCTCAGATGGCGCAGTATTTT
>once|TRBV4-3|-|TRBJ1-2
CASSQDQGLNYGYTF
TGCGCCAGCAGCCAAGATCAGGGCCTTAACTATGGCTACACCTTC
>-|TRBV7-2|TRBD1|TRBJ2-5
CASSTDRGRETQYF
TGTGCCAGCAGTACAGACAGGGGGCGAGAGACCCAGTACTTC
>-|TRBV6-6|TRBD2|TRBJ2-6
CASVWGGTGANVLTF
TGTGCCAGCGTGTGGGGGGGGACTGGGGCCAACGTCCTGACTTTC
>-|TRBV5-1|-|TRBJ2-2
CASRGGVGELFF
TGCGCCAGCCGCGGGGGCGTCGGGGAGCTGTTTTTT
>-|TRBV19|TRBD1|TRBJ1-1
CASSTLTGGWTEAFF
TGTGCCAGTAGTACATTGACAGGGGGCTGGACTGAAGCTTTCTTT
>-|TRBV6-4|-|TRBJ2-7
CASSEVVPGAYEQYF
TGTGCCAGCAGTGAAGTCGTCCCGGGGGCCTACGAGCAGTACTTC
>-|TRBV27|-|TRBJ2-2
CASKGGELFF
TGTGCCAGCAAAGGCGGGGAGCTGTTTTTT
>-|TRBV30|-|TRBJ1-1
CAWSQAGTEAFF
TGTGCCTGGAGTCAGGCCGGCACTGAAGCTTTCTTT